The 21 T cell receptor beta chains below come from one sample, sequenced in a study of early T cells in non-severe SARS-CoV-2 infection. In TCRdb, the 5' RACE reads were re-called with MiXCR into one record per CDR3 protein. Of 20,000 to 30,000 distinct CDR3 sequences listed, 4.4% are singletons. Sequencing was carried out using whole blood. The receptors stem from an adult who was a healthcare worker with PCR-confirmed SARS-CoV-2 infection or an uninfected control (not recorded which).

The V gene is TRBV6-2 or TRBV6-3, the J gene TRBJ2-1; D remains ambiguous. V lost 9 bases, J lost 4 bases, and 13 bases lay in between. This CDR3 comprises 13 residues. The V gene's germline CDR1 is MNHEY and CDR2 SVGEGT. This CDR3 is CASKTATYNEQFF. For the CDR3, the DNA is TGTGCCAGTAAGACCGCTACTTACAATGAGCAGTTCTTC.

This clonotype was recorded many times. CDR3 loop: CASAETGKIHEQYF. CDR3 DNA: TGTGCCAGCGCTGAGACAGGGAAGATCCACGAGCAGTACTTC. The chain carries TRBV28 and TRBJ2-7, with 7 nucleotides matching TRBD1. The germline CDR1 and CDR2 sequences are MDHEN and SYDVKM. V lost 8 bases and J lost 5; bases outside the gene matches: 12. This CDR3 contains 14 residues.

This clonotype appeared many times. The chain links TRBV24-1 to TRBJ2-2; D unclear. Trimming pared 0 bases from V and 4 bases from J, leaving 11 bases between. The germline V gene has CDR1 KGHDR and CDR2 SFDVKD. The CDR3 loop spans 16 amino acids. This CDR3 is CATSDLQFAGTGELFF. CDR3 bases: TGTGCCACCAGTGATTTGCAATTCGCCGGCACCGGGGAGCTGTTTTTT.

The table lists this clonotype with many counts. The chain uses TRBV5-5 and TRBJ1-5; D remains unclear. The CDR3 sequence is 14 residues long. Per the germline V gene, CDR1 is SGHKS and CDR2 is YYEKEE (reference sequence). With 3 bases removed from V and 9 bases from J, the gap between germline ends came to 16 bases. CDR3 residues: CASSWTEGPRPQHF. CDR3 in DNA: TGTGCCAGCAGCTGGACGGAGGGCCCAAGGCCCCAGCATTTT.

This clonotype was counted ten times or more. The CDR3 DNA sequence: TGTGCCAGCAGCCCTCATGAGGGAACCTACGAGCAGTACTTC. Translation gives CASSPHEGTYEQYF. This chain connects TRBV7-6 to TRBJ2-7, with D tentatively TRBD2 (5 bases). The length of the CDR3 is 14 residues. CDR1 and CDR2 from the germline V gene are SGHVS and FNYEAQ. V gave up 5 bases and J gave up 2 bases, with 13 bases separating them.

This clonotype was seen at least ten times. V and J are TRBV12-3 or TRBV12-4 and TRBJ1-2; D ambiguous. The CDR3 is made up of 13 amino acids. Trimming shortened V by 4 bases and J by 3 bases, and 9 bases separated the two germline ends. CDR3 in amino acids: CASSSATYYGYTF. In DNA, the CDR3 is TGTGCCAGCAGTTCCGCGACCTACTATGGCTACACCTTC.

In its sample, this clonotype was seen many times. This chain connects TRBV7-3 to TRBJ2-2; no reliable D call. The germline V gene encodes CDR1 SGHTA and CDR2 FQGTGA. The CDR3 runs to 13 residues. The V end lost 5 bases, the J end lost 0 bases, and 4 bases lay between the germline ends. For the CDR3, the DNA is TGTGCCAGCAGCCCATCGAACACCGGGGAGCTGTTTTTT. The encoded protein is CASSPSNTGELFF.

The sample holds many counts of this clonotype. J is TRBJ2-7 and V is TRBV11-2; 7 bases line up with TRBD1. The CDR3 extends over 16 amino acids. V gave up 1 base and J gave up 6 bases; unmatched junction bases: 12. Germline V lookup: CDR1 SGHAT, CDR2 FQNNGV. The CDR3 loop reads CASSLGTGTVSGEQYF. CDR3 sequence (DNA): TGTGCCAGCAGCTTAGGGACCGGGACAGTTAGTGGCGAGCAGTACTTC.

V gene TRBV6-6 combines with J gene TRBJ1-2; D uncertain. V lost 1 base and J lost 3, with 9 bases in between. The germline gives CDR1 MNHNY, CDR2 SVGAGI (reference sequence). This CDR3 is 14 amino acids long. The CDR3 region has the DNA TGTGCCAGCAGTTACTACGACGGGGACTATGGCTACACCTTC. Translated, it gives CASSYYDGDYGYTF.

This clonotype was seen repeatedly, ten times or more. The chain recombines TRBV2 with TRBJ1-3; no firm D call. V dropped 4 bases and J dropped 0 bases, with 7 bases sitting between them. CDR1 and CDR2 (germline): SNHLY, FYNNEI. The CDR3 is made up of 14 amino acids. Here the CDR3 DNA reads TGTGCCAGCAGTGGGCAGCGCTCTGGAAACACCATATATTTT. Its protein product is CASSGQRSGNTIYF.

By sample fraction, this clonotype is medium-sized. This rearrangement joins TRBV7-6 to TRBJ2-3; maybe TRBD1 (7 bases). Germline loops: CDR1 SGHVS, CDR2 FNYEAQ. This CDR3 has 20 residues. Between the trimmed V and J ends, which lost 0 bases and 0 bases, there was a span of 22 bases. This chain's CDR3 is CASSLAVGITGGGSTDTQYF. The CDR3 DNA reads TGTGCCAGCAGCTTAGCTGTGGGGATTACAGGAGGGGGCAGCACAGATACGCAGTATTTT.

The chain employs TRBV6-5 and TRBJ2-3, with TRBD2 matching 7 bases. The trim removed 5 bases at V and 1 base at J, leaving 6 bases unmatched. The germline gives CDR1 MNHEY, CDR2 SVGAGI. The CDR3 runs 15 residues. CDR3 bases: TGTGCCAGCAGTAACTGGGGGGGAGGCACAGATACGCAGTATTTT. Its protein is CASSNWGGGTDTQYF.

The chain employs TRBV20-1 and TRBJ1-6, with D unresolved. This CDR3 comprises 16 residues. Germline values: CDR1 DFQATT, CDR2 SNEGSKA (reference sequence). Deletions cut 1 base from V and 10 bases from J, with 20 bases between. The CDR3 loop is CSARVDPGVMGSPLHF. The DNA of the CDR3 is TGCAGTGCTAGAGTAGACCCCGGGGTGATGGGGTCACCCCTCCACTTT.

In its sample, this clonotype was seen many times. The chain is built from TRBV10-3 and TRBJ2-4; 8 bases agree with TRBD2. From germline, CDR1 is ENHRY and CDR2 SYGVKD. J gave up 0 bases and V 0 bases, and 4 bases lay outside the gene matches. The CDR3 extends over 17 amino acids. As DNA, the CDR3 is TGTGCCATCAGTGAGTCGAGCGGGGGACTAGCCAAAAACATTCAGTACTTC. Its translation: CAISESSGGLAKNIQYF.

This clonotype was seen ten or more times. The rearrangement links TRBV7-6 to TRBJ2-1, with D possibly matching TRBD2 (6 bases). V lost 4 bases and J lost 8, with 12 bases in between. This CDR3 has 13 amino acids. Germline V lookup: CDR1 SGHVS, CDR2 FNYEAQ. The CDR3 here is CASSSLQRDEQFF. The DNA of the CDR3 is TGTGCCAGCAGCTCCCTACAGCGGGATGAGCAGTTCTTC.

In its sample, this clonotype was seen many times. J is TRBJ1-5 and V is TRBV20-1; D uncertain. V lost 5 bases, J lost 8 bases, and 22 bases lay in between. This CDR3 is built from 15 residues. Germline CDR1 reads DFQATT; CDR2 reads SNEGSKA (reference sequence). The CDR3 nucleotides are TGCAGTGCTTCCACTCCCGGCCTCATCTATAAGCCCCAGCATTTT. Its translation: CSASTPGLIYKPQHF.

This clonotype showed up many times. V usage is TRBV5-1 and J usage is TRBJ1-1; D might be TRBD1 (5 bases). With 0 bases removed from V and 1 base from J, the gap between germline ends came to 7 bases. Looked up from germline, CDR1 is SGHRS and CDR2 is YFSETQ. CDR3 size: 14 residues. As DNA, the CDR3 is TGCGCCAGCAGCTTGGTAGGGGAGAACACTGAAGCTTTCTTT. It encodes CASSLVGENTEAFF.

This clonotype has at least ten counts. The rearrangement joins TRBV3-1 to TRBJ1-1, with 7 bases identical to TRBD1. This CDR3 is 16 amino acids long. After removal of 4 bases from V and 7 bases from J, the junction contained 15 bases not matched to a gene. The germline V gene has CDR1 LGHDT and CDR2 YNNKEL (reference sequence). The DNA for the CDR3 is TGTGCCAGCAGCCCAGACCTCCAGGGGGTAGCGAATGAAGCTTTCTTT. The encoded protein is CASSPDLQGVANEAFF.

This CDR3 reads CSGGDTPYEQYF. The CDR3, as DNA: TGCAGCGGAGGGGACACCCCCTACGAGCAGTACTTC. This chain connects TRBV29-1 to TRBJ2-7; D might be TRBD1 (6 bases). CDR3 length equals 12 residues. V was clipped by 7 bases and J by 2 bases, with 12 bases between them. CDR1 and CDR2 from the germline V gene are SQVTM and ANQGSEA.

In its sample, this clonotype was seen many times. The chain couples TRBV6-5 to TRBJ2-3, with D unresolved. Germline V gene data show CDR1 as MNHEY and CDR2 as SVGAGI. The CDR3 is 12 residues long. The ends were cut back, 0 bases at V and 5 bases at J, with 3 bases in the middle. The CDR3 bases are TGTGCCAGCAGTTACTCCGGAGATACGCAGTATTTT. Its translation is CASSYSGDTQYF.

At least ten counts were recorded for this clonotype. This sequence joins TRBV7-9 and TRBJ2-7, with 7 positions matching TRBD2. The CDR3 is 13 residues long. V trimming: 5 bases; J trimming: 3 bases; junction bases outside the gene matches: 4. The V gene's germline CDR1 is SEHNR and CDR2 FQNEAQ (reference sequence). Here the CDR3 reads CASSRGGVYEQYF. DNA of the CDR3: TGTGCCAGCAGCCGCGGGGGTGTCTACGAGCAGTACTTC.